The 10 T cell receptor beta chains in this list originate from one sample, sequenced in a study of blood T cell repertoires in COVID-19. The data were produced by immunoSEQ multiplex PCR, yet TCRdb's version contains in-frame clones alone and is incomplete. The sample records 200,000 to 250,000 clones, around 82% being singletons. Source material: PBMCs or T cells enriched from blood (not recorded which). Source of these receptors: a woman in her thirties or forties who had been exposed to COVID-19.

The gene calls are TRBV19 and TRBJ1-1; D not resolved. CDR3 length: 13 amino acids. V was cut by 0 bases and J by 4 bases, with 6 bases left in between. Germline lookup yields CDR1 LNHDA and CDR2 SQIVND (reference sequence). Written as DNA, the CDR3 is TGTGCCAGTAGTATAGAGACTCGCACTGAAGCTTTCTTT. It encodes CASSIETRTEAFF.

The gene calls are TRBV18 and TRBJ1-4; 7 positions match TRBD1. The V segment lost 4 bases and the J segment 3 bases; nucleotides outside the gene matches: 5. Germline loops: CDR1 KGHSH, CDR2 LQKENI. This CDR3 spans 15 amino acids. The CDR3 DNA follows: TGTGCCAGCTCACTGGGACAGTCCGCTAATGAAAAACTGTTTTTT. Its protein product is CASSLGQSANEKLFF.

The chain carries TRBV15 and TRBJ1-1; perhaps TRBD1 as D (6 bases). Germline CDR1 LNHNV, CDR2 YYDKDF (reference sequence). Trimming stripped 5 bases from V and 0 bases from J, with 10 bases between. The CDR3 spans 14 residues. CDR3 protein: CATSDDRMNTEAFF. In DNA form, the CDR3 reads TGTGCCACCAGCGACGACAGGATGAACACTGAAGCTTTCTTT.

This chain uses TRBV6-5 with TRBJ2-3, with D possibly TRBD2 on 6 matching bases. V was pared by 7 bases and J by 2 bases, with 16 bases between. The CDR3 spans 15 residues. Germline CDR1 reads MNHEY; CDR2 reads SVGAGI. Here the CDR3 DNA reads TGTGCCAGCACCCAAGGGGTAGCGGCCACAGATACGCAGTATTTT. This encodes CASTQGVAATDTQYF.

The rearrangement uses TRBV5-5 and TRBJ1-6; D unclear. The germline V gene has CDR1 SGHKS and CDR2 YYEKEE (reference sequence). Trimming cost V 4 bases and J 7 bases, with 12 bases left between them. CDR3 length: 14 amino acids. In DNA, the CDR3 is TGTGCCAGCAGCGTGCAAAGCCCGAATTCACCCCTCCACTTT. The encoded protein is CASSVQSPNSPLHF.

V is TRBV6-5 and J is TRBJ1-2; 9 nucleotides match TRBD1. J was trimmed by 8 bases and V by 6 bases; bases with no gene match: 7. The CDR3 extends over 13 amino acids. Germline lookup yields CDR1 MNHEY and CDR2 SVGAGI. The CDR3 protein is CASSPGTGWGYTF. CDR3 nucleotide sequence: TGTGCCAGCAGCCCCGGGACAGGGTGGGGCTACACCTTC.

The genes are TRBV5-1 and TRBJ1-1, with 8 bases fitting TRBD1. Trimming took 2 bases from V and 2 from J; bases not matched to a gene: 2. In germline, CDR1 is SGHRS, CDR2 YFSETQ. This CDR3 has 14 residues. CDR3 amino acids: CASSFAGGNTEAFF. For the CDR3, the DNA is TGCGCCAGCAGCTTCGCAGGGGGCAACACTGAAGCTTTCTTT.

V is TRBV18 and J is TRBJ1-1; D not resolved. V gave up 2 bases and J gave up 1 base, with 8 bases separating them. The CDR3 spans 14 residues. Germline loops: CDR1 KGHSH, CDR2 LQKENI. The CDR3 is CASSPAGRNTEAFF. DNA for the CDR3: TGTGCCAGCTCACCAGCGGGAAGGAACACTGAAGCTTTCTTT.

V usage is TRBV6-1 and J usage is TRBJ2-4; D ambiguous. V lost 2 bases to trimming and J lost 6 bases, with 5 bases between them. CDR1 and CDR2 from the germline V gene are MNHNS and SASEGT. The CDR3 totals 12 residues. This chain's CDR3 is CASSEPGNIQYF. CDR3 sequence (DNA): TGTGCCAGCAGTGAACCAGGAAACATTCAGTACTTC.

This clone was seen a few times. The chain carries TRBV9 and TRBJ1-2; D not certain. The CDR3 spans 14 residues. V was shortened by 0 bases and J by 1 base, with 7 bases between the two germline ends. Germline V lookup: CDR1 SGDLS, CDR2 YYNGEE. The CDR3 sequence: CASSVGGLNYGYTF. The CDR3 nucleotides are TGTGCCAGCAGCGTAGGAGGGCTTAACTATGGCTACACCTTC.